This T cell receptor beta chain originates from a study of cytomegalovirus exposure and HLA in healthy donors. Study-wide findings and caveats: The listing of roughly 160 TCR beta chains classed them as cytomegalovirus-associated.

As regards this clone: Its antigen is unknown.

Germline CDR1 and CDR2: SGDLS and YYNGEE. Trimming pared 3 bases from V and 2 bases from J, leaving 11 bases between. This CDR3 spans 14 amino acids. This cohort consisted of healthy bone marrow donors. 13 Jbeta primers and 60 Vbeta primers were used for the PCR. Some clones are missing from TCRdb's copy, which holds only in-frame ones; the method was immunoSEQ multiplex PCR. The table lists over 75,000 clones, about 80% of them singletons. The J gene is TRBJ1-2, the V gene TRBV9; a possible D gene is TRBD1 (5 bases). The sequenced sample consisted of PBMCs. The origin of this receptor is a female donor in good health and CMV-seronegative. Here the CDR3 reads CASSDYGANYGYTF. CDR3 DNA: TGTGCCAGCAGCGATTATGGGGCCAACTATGGCTACACCTTC.